A selection of T cell receptor beta chains follows, all from one sample in a study of identical twins. TCRdb re-derived calls from the 5' RACE reads in MiXCR, one entry per CDR3 protein. Of about 900,000 distinct CDR3 sequences listed, approximately 13% are singletons. The same data also contributed to another study, on yellow fever vaccine responses in identical twins.

The material sequenced was PBMCs. All receptors derive from a woman under 30 in good health. Both conserved end residues are part of each CDR3. The D gene is left open where the match is weak. Clone size appears in some rows only: once, few, many, or a class for an expanded clone.

cdr3_nt: TGCGCCAGCAGCTTGGCCGGAGCGGGAGTGGGGGATACGCAGTATTTT
cdr3_aa: CASSLAGAGVGDTQYF
j_call: TRBJ2-3
d_call: TRBD2
clone_size: NA
v_call: TRBV5-1

cdr3_nt: TGTGCCAGCAGTGAAGCGCACCAGCCCCAGCATTTT
cdr3_aa: CASSEAHQPQHF
j_call: TRBJ1-5
d_call: NA
clone_size: NA
v_call: TRBV6-1

cdr3_nt: TGTGCCAGCAGCGAACAGGGTTTGAGGCTGAGCTCCACCTTC
cdr3_aa: CASSEQGLRLSSTF
j_call: TRBJ1-2
d_call: NA
clone_size: many
v_call: TRBV3-1

cdr3_nt: TGCGCCAGCAGCTTGGGGGGGTACGGTGAGCAGTTCTTC
cdr3_aa: CASSLGGYGEQFF
j_call: TRBJ2-1
d_call: NA
clone_size: many
v_call: TRBV5-1

cdr3_nt: TGTGCCAGCAGCTCACCACTATCCCCTCTGTACGAGCAGTACTTC
cdr3_aa: CASSSPLSPLYEQYF
j_call: TRBJ2-7
d_call: NA
clone_size: NA
v_call: TRBV7-9

cdr3_nt: TGCGCCAGCAGCTTGGGGCAGGGGTACTCCTACGAGCAGTACTTC
cdr3_aa: CASSLGQGYSYEQYF
j_call: TRBJ2-7
d_call: NA
clone_size: NA
v_call: TRBV5-1

cdr3_nt: TGCAGTGCTCGAGGTTCAAGCTATGGCTACACCTTC
cdr3_aa: CSARGSSYGYTF
j_call: TRBJ1-2
d_call: NA
clone_size: few
v_call: TRBV20-1

cdr3_nt: TGTGCCAGCAGACTAGGGTCTAGTAGTCACTACGAGCAGTACTTC
cdr3_aa: CASRLGSSSHYEQYF
j_call: TRBJ2-7
d_call: NA
clone_size: NA
v_call: TRBV27

cdr3_nt: TGTGCCAGCCTACGGGACTCTGAGCAGTTCTTC
cdr3_aa: CASLRDSEQFF
j_call: TRBJ2-1
d_call: NA
clone_size: many
v_call: TRBV2

cdr3_nt: TGTGCCACCAGTGACCCAACTTACCCAACCGGGGAGCTGTTTTTT
cdr3_aa: CATSDPTYPTGELFF
j_call: TRBJ2-2
d_call: NA
clone_size: few
v_call: TRBV24-1

cdr3_nt: TGTGCCAGCAGCTTAGATCCTTTCCCCAGGGCGGGAGAGACCCAGTACTTC
cdr3_aa: CASSLDPFPRAGETQYF
j_call: TRBJ2-5
d_call: NA
clone_size: few
v_call: TRBV11-2

cdr3_nt: TGTGCCAGCAGCCAAGACTTTGAGACTAGCGGGAGTGGGGAGCAGTTCTTC
cdr3_aa: CASSQDFETSGSGEQFF
j_call: TRBJ2-1
d_call: TRBD2
clone_size: many
v_call: TRBV3-1